This T cell receptor beta chain was captured in a study of T cells after yellow fever vaccination (dated by TCRdb to between 2018 and 2021). Regarding the study in general: The SMART-Seq v4 Ultra Low Input RNA kit was used to prepare libraries from fractions with low cell numbers. Bulk TCR alpha and beta repertoires were sequenced longitudinally to track T-cell clones before and after primary and booster YFV17D yellow fever vaccination. Two healthy male donors, one aged 18 to 30 and one aged 30 to 40 years, made up the cohort. Blood was drawn at multiple timepoints before and after primary and secondary immunization, with bulk PBMC replicates and cell subsets isolated.

V sheds 3 bases and J sheds 0 bases, leaving 7 bases between their ends. CDR1 and CDR2 (SQVTM, ANQGSEA) derive from the germline V gene. The CDR3 contains 13 residues, cysteine and phenylalanine counted. This entry keeps only the CDR3 DNA: 39 bases, framed from base 1. The treatment or condition tag for this specimen amounts to: live attenuated yellow fever vaccine strain. Two biological replicates of bulk PBMCs were collected at each blood-draw timepoint. PBMCs were isolated from peripheral blood using a standard Ficoll-Paque protocol. TriZol was used to extract RNA from bulk PBMCs, CD4 and CD8 fractions, and dextramer-positive and dextramer-negative fractions. Of note for this clonotype: The clone's antigen remains unknown. Nothing much larger sits one base from this clone, and base qualities are not available.

TCR cDNA was synthesized by 5'RACE template switching, which introduced a universal primer site and unique molecular identifiers. Priming of cDNA synthesis was performed from both the TCR alpha and TCR beta constant segments. Library amplification used two PCR steps, and the second PCR step added sample barcodes and sequencing adapters. Sequencing of the libraries was done on either Illumina HiSeq 2500 (2x100 bp) or NovaSeq (2x150 bp). Concerning the study's data processing: MIGEC handled demultiplexing of reads and collapsing into UMI consensus sequences, while MiXCR performed V(D)J alignment. Using edgeR on replicate PBMC samples, clonotypes were called vaccine-responding if FDR was below 0.01 and the log2 fold change was above 5 up to day 15. CD4 or CD8 identity was assigned to each bulk clonotype according to whether the clonotype was present at higher abundance in the sequenced CD4 repertoire or the sequenced CD8 repertoire. TCRdb passed the public sequencing reads through fastp at Q25 and MiXCR, retaining productive beta sequences. Entries that share a CDR3 protein sequence are merged under the most common genes and DNA. TCRdb, rather than the study authors, made the V and J calls. A total of 500,000 to 650,000 distinct CDR3 sequences appear in this sample, around an eighth of them only once. The ten top clones hold around an eighth of the sample.

The research as a whole found: A small share of clonotypes was detected in both CD4 and CD8 compartments, with the overlap likely arising from convergent recombination. The study included only a couple of donors, which limits how far the findings can be generalized. The secondary T-cell response was weaker than the primary response but faster, peaking on day 5 instead of day 15. Because abundant contaminating clonotypes from the bulk population could be contained in FACS-sorted repertoires, computational filtering was required. Most clones expanded after primary vaccination (almost 98% of CD4 and approximately 86% of CD8) were re-detected after the booster, suggesting that broad memory maintenance occurred.

This specimen was PBMCs, taken on the day of the yellow fever booster vaccination. Recombination joined TRBV29-1 with TRBJ2-3; the D gene is perhaps TRBD2, from 5 matching bases. The sequence was obtained from a man aged 30-40 years who received the YFV17D yellow fever vaccine. The CDR3 reads as follows: CSVERGSTDTQYF. The sequence in DNA is TGCAGCGTTGAGCGCGGGAGCACAGATACGCAGTATTTT.